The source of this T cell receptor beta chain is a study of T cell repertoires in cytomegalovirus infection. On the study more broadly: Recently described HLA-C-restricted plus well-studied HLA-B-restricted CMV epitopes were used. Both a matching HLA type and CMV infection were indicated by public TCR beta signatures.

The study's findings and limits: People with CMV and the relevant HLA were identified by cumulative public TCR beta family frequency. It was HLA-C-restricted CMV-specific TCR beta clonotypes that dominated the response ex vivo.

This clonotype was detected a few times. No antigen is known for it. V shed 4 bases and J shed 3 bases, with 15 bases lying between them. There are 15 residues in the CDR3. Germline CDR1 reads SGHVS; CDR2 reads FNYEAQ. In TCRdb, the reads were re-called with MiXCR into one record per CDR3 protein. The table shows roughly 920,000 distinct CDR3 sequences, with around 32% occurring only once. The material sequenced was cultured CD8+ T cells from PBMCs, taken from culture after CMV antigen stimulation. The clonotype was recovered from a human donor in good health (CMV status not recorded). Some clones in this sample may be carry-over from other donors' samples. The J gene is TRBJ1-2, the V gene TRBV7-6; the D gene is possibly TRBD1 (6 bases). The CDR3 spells CASSSNRDVDYGYTF. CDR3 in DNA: TGTGCCAGCAGCTCAAACAGGGATGTGGACTATGGCTACACCTTC.